What follows is one TCR beta chain and its context. Antigen: not known. Naive CD8 cells lacked CD45RO, underwent positive selection for CCR7 and left out terminally differentiated effector memory CD45RA+ cells. This sample was included in a study of shared clonotypes between healthy human individuals. Study results and caveats: An expected dependence of interdonor clonotype sharing on sequencing depth was noted.

Germline values: CDR1 SGHDT, CDR2 YYEEEE. The V end was cut by 0 bases, the J end by 9 bases, with 13 bases between. The CDR3 is 14 residues long. Clones were read by immunoSEQ multiplex PCR, and TCRdb kept only the in-frame ones, dropping some. The repertoire holds nearly 2 million clones, with over 85% as singletons. Input material: naive CD8+ T cells sorted from blood. This TCR was sampled from a man between 18 and 35 years old in good health. The chain has TRBV5-6 and TRBJ2-1; D is perhaps TRBD1 (6 bases). The CDR3 DNA reads TGTGCCAGCAGCTTGGGACAGGACTGGGGTGAGCAGTTCTTC. Translation: CASSLGQDWGEQFF.